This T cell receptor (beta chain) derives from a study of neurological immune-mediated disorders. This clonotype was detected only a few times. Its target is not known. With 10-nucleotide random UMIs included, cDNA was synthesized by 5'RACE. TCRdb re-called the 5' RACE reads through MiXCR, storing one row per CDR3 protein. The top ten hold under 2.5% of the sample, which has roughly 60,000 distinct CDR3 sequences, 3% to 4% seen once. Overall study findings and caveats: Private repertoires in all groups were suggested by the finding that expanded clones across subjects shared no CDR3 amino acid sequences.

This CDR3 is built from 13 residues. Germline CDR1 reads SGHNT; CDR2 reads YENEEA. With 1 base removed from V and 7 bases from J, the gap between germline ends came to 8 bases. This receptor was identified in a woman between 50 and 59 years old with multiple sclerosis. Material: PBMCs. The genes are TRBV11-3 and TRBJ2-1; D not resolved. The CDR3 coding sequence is TGTGCCAGCAGCTTAGGCGTGACAAATGAGCAGTTCTTC. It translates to CASSLGVTNEQFF.